The 16 T cell receptor beta chains below come from one sample, sequenced in a study of patients and donors after allogeneic stem cell transplantation (dated by TCRdb to about 2020). The method was RT-PCR. Sequencer: NextSeq 550. TCRdb reran the public reads through fastp at Q25 and MiXCR, keeping productive beta chains. Each record represents a unique CDR3 protein, reported with the most common genes and DNA among its rows. The sample table shows some 960,000 distinct CDR3 sequences, and approximately 18% are seen once. The biggest ten clones account for around 6% of the sample. Sequencing was carried out using blood, either unsorted or a sorted T cell fraction (not recorded which). These receptors were taken from a human donor who was either an allogeneic HSCT recipient or a stem cell or donor lymphocyte infusion donor (not recorded which). It is not recorded whose cells these are; they may come from a transplant donor.

There are a few counts of this clonotype. The V call is TRBV11-2, the J call TRBJ2-5, with 16 positions matching TRBD2. The CDR3 spans 16 residues. V lost 4 bases and J lost 5; bases outside the gene matches: 4. CDR1 SGHAT and CDR2 FQNNGV come from the germline V gene. CDR3 sequence: CASSSGTSGGVETQYF. DNA for the CDR3: TGTGCCAGCAGCTCCGGGACTAGCGGGGGGGTTGAGACCCAGTACTTC.

This clonotype was detected ten times or more. The V call is TRBV12-3 or TRBV12-4, the J call TRBJ2-2; 10 bases match TRBD1. V was clipped by 3 bases and J by 8 bases; unmatched bases: 6. The CDR3 is made up of 15 amino acids. CDR3: CASSFRQGAGGELFF. The CDR3 coding sequence is TGTGCCAGCAGTTTCAGACAGGGGGCAGGAGGGGAGCTGTTTTTT.

This chain uses TRBV29-1 with TRBJ1-1; D possibly corresponds to TRBD1 (6 bases). The CDR3 is 13 amino acids. Trimming shortened V by 7 bases and J by 5 bases, and 17 bases separated the two germline ends. Per the germline V gene, CDR1 is SQVTM and CDR2 is ANQGSEA. CDR3 amino acids: CSASMGAPTEAFF. In nucleotides, the CDR3 is TGCAGCGCTTCCATGGGGGCCCCTACTGAAGCTTTCTTT.

This clonotype was recorded at least ten times. The V gene is TRBV3-1, the J gene TRBJ2-5, with D uncertain. V lost 5 bases to trimming and J lost 5 bases, with 15 bases between them. CDR1 and CDR2 (germline): LGHDT, YNNKEL (reference sequence). The CDR3 extends over 14 amino acids. In nucleotides, the CDR3 is TGTGCCAGCAGCTATACTGGCGAGGTCGAGACCCAGTACTTC. Amino acid sequence: CASSYTGEVETQYF.

The J gene is TRBJ1-6, the V gene TRBV11-2; perhaps TRBD1 as D (6 bases). V was cut by 4 bases and J by 3 bases, with 10 bases left in between. In germline, CDR1 is SGHAT, CDR2 FQNNGV. The CDR3 runs 15 residues. The CDR3 region has the DNA TGTGCCAGCAGCTCTGGGACACACTATAATTCACCCCTCCACTTT. Translating gives CASSSGTHYNSPLHF.

This clonotype was found a few times. The V and J genes are TRBV7-2 and TRBJ2-7, with a weak D call TRBD2 (6 bases). Germline V gives CDR1 SGHTA, CDR2 FQGNSA. The CDR3 loop spans 16 amino acids. The V and J ends lost 5 bases and 0 bases respectively, with 17 bases between them. The CDR3 DNA follows: TGTGCCAGCAGCCTCTCCTCGGGAGATAGCTCCTACGAGCAGTACTTC. As protein: CASSLSSGDSSYEQYF.

This clonotype appeared a few times. The CDR3 DNA sequence: TGTGCCAGCAGTTCCGGGGTTTCCCAGTATTTT. Translation gives CASSSGVSQYF. This chain uses TRBV6-6 with TRBJ2-3; perhaps TRBD2 as D (5 bases). CDR1 MNHNY and CDR2 SVGAGI come from the germline V gene (reference sequence). The V and J ends lost 4 bases and 12 bases respectively, with 11 bases between them. The CDR3 is 11 amino acids.

In its sample, this clonotype was seen many times. CDR3 region: CAAGNTEAFF. CDR3 sequence (DNA): TGTGCAGCGGGGAACACTGAAGCTTTCTTT. V is TRBV7-9 and J is TRBJ1-1; D unresolved. Germline CDR1 reads SEHNR; CDR2 reads FQNEAQ (reference sequence). The CDR3 sequence is 10 residues long.

As regards this clonotype: Just one base apart from a much larger clone, this may be a read error. The chain has TRBV29-1 and TRBJ1-1; unclear D gene. This CDR3 comprises 11 residues. Deletions cut 4 bases from V and 1 base from J, with 4 bases between. Germline V lookup: CDR1 SQVTM, CDR2 ANQGSEA. CDR3 nucleotides: TGCAGCGTTGGAGCGAACACTGAAGCTTTCTTT. As protein: CSVGANTEAFF.

This clonotype was observed at least ten times. The CDR3 is CASSRRSTEAFF. CDR3 bases: TGTGCCAGCAGCCGAAGGTCCACTGAAGCTTTCTTT. V gene TRBV12-3 or TRBV12-4 combines with J gene TRBJ1-1; D is unresolved. The CDR3 loop spans 12 amino acids. Trimming pared 6 bases from V and 4 bases from J, leaving 9 bases between.

The V and J genes are TRBV9 and TRBJ2-1; D gene uncertain. The V and J ends lost 1 base and 5 bases respectively, with 10 bases between them. Germline V gene sequence: CDR1 SGDLS, CDR2 YYNGEE. The CDR3 contains 14 residues. CDR3 in amino acids: CASSVSRGNNEQFF. In DNA form, the CDR3 reads TGTGCCAGCAGCGTATCCAGAGGAAACAATGAGCAGTTCTTC.

This clonotype appeared many times. The rearrangement uses TRBV12-3 or TRBV12-4 and TRBJ2-1, with 12 bases aligning to TRBD2. This CDR3 is 16 amino acids long. The trim removed 5 bases at V and 7 bases at J, leaving 9 bases unmatched. The CDR3 DNA follows: TGTGCCAGCAGTACCCTAGCGGGGGGGCTCAGGAATGAGCAGTTCTTC. Residues: CASSTLAGGLRNEQFF.

This clonotype came up a few times. The gene calls are TRBV12-3 or TRBV12-4 and TRBJ2-7, with 10 bases matching TRBD2. V dropped 1 base and J dropped 3; count of bases not matched to a gene: 9. CDR3 length equals 17 residues. This CDR3 reads CASSLVGLAGEHYEQYF. In DNA form, the CDR3 reads TGTGCCAGCAGTTTAGTCGGCCTAGCGGGAGAACACTACGAGCAGTACTTC.

The rearrangement uses TRBV7-9 and TRBJ2-7; 11 bases match TRBD2. Germline CDR1 SEHNR, CDR2 FQNEAQ (reference sequence). V was clipped by 5 bases and J by 2 bases; unmatched bases: 5. The CDR3 length is 15 residues. The CDR3 is CASSHIAGGPYEQYF. The DNA of the CDR3 is TGTGCCAGCAGCCATATAGCGGGAGGGCCCTACGAGCAGTACTTC.

There are a few counts of this clonotype. The gene calls are TRBV5-1 and TRBJ1-3, with TRBD1 as a possible D gene (5 bases). Trimming pared 4 bases from V and 2 bases from J, leaving 13 bases between. The CDR3 loop spans 15 amino acids. From germline, CDR1 is SGHRS and CDR2 YFSETQ. This chain's CDR3 is CASSPRSGAGNTIYF. For the CDR3, the DNA is TGCGCCAGCAGCCCTCGCTCGGGGGCTGGAAACACCATATATTTT.

This clonotype was seen a few times. The chain uses TRBV18 and TRBJ2-5; D is uncertain. The CDR3 has 10 residues. The germline V gene has CDR1 KGHSH and CDR2 LQKENI. Trimming left V 9 bases short and J 3 bases short, with 5 bases between. The CDR3 bases are TGTGCCAGACCTAAAGAGACCCAGTACTTC. This codes for CARPKETQYF. The whole variable domain, filled in from reference TRBV18 and TRBJ2-5, reads NAGVMQNPRHLVRRRGQEARLRCSPMKGHSHVYWYRQLPEEGLKFMVYLQKENIIDESGMPKERFSAEFPKEGPSILRIQQVVRGDSAAYFCARPKETQYFGPGTRLLVL.